The 9 T cell receptor beta chains presented below share a single source sample, sequenced in a study of Graves' ophthalmopathy and Graves' hyperthyroidism. The sequenced template was RNA, covering the TCR beta CDR3 region. After a first-round RT-PCR with HTBI primers, a second-round multiplex PCR was run. A single record per CDR3 protein comes from TCRdb applying MiXCR to the multiplex PCR reads. Here the sample spans 400,000 or so distinct CDR3 sequences, roughly 15% being singletons. Sequencing was done on a sample of peripheral blood. These receptors were obtained from an adult woman with stable Graves' hyperthyroidism.

The chain is built from TRBV12-3 or TRBV12-4 and TRBJ2-5; the D gene is possibly TRBD2 (6 bases). The V end was cut by 7 bases, the J end by 2 bases, with 11 bases between. The CDR3 is 13 residues long. The chain's CDR3 is CASTFGLQETQYF. In DNA, the CDR3 is TGTGCCAGCACCTTCGGACTACAAGAGACCCAGTACTTC.

There are many counts of this clonotype. DNA of the CDR3: TGTGCCAGCAGCTTGGGAGGCAGGGGGCACTTGCAGTACTTC. It encodes CASSLGGRGHLQYF. The rearrangement joins TRBV5-6 to TRBJ2-7, with TRBD1 matching over 8 bases. The CDR3 sequence is 14 residues long. The V gene's germline CDR1 is SGHDT and CDR2 YYEEEE. V shed 0 bases, J shed 9 bases, and the junction held 8 bases outside the gene matches.

This clonotype was seen at least ten times. The chain employs TRBV6-5 and TRBJ1-2; D is perhaps TRBD1 (5 bases). This CDR3 has 14 amino acids. CDR1 MNHEY and CDR2 SVGAGI come from the germline V gene. The V end lost 2 bases, the J end lost 3 bases, and 10 bases lay between the germline ends. The CDR3 loop is CASSYIQGDYGYTF. The CDR3 DNA follows: TGTGCCAGCAGTTACATCCAGGGTGACTATGGCTACACCTTC.

Many counts were recorded for this clonotype. J is TRBJ2-7 and V is TRBV28, with D perhaps TRBD1 (5 bases). V shed 6 bases and J shed 6 bases, with 24 bases lying between them. The CDR3 contains 16 residues. CDR1 is MDHEN and CDR2 is SYDVKM in the germline V gene. CDR3 coding DNA: TGTGCCAGCAGCCGGCGGTTAGGGGCAGGTATATCCGAGCAGTACTTC. The encoded protein is CASSRRLGAGISEQYF.

This clonotype was seen ten or more times. The chain uses TRBV4-1 and TRBJ2-7; D is perhaps TRBD2 (5 bases). The CDR3 sequence is 16 residues long. Trimming stripped 3 bases from V and 2 bases from J, with 17 bases between. Germline V gene data show CDR1 as MGHRA and CDR2 as YSYEKL. CDR3 nucleotide sequence: TGCGCCAGCAGCCAGGAAAGGACGGGATCGACCTACGAGCAGTACTTC. The encoded protein is CASSQERTGSTYEQYF.

This clonotype was observed many times. This sequence joins TRBV12-3 or TRBV12-4 and TRBJ2-7; 7 nucleotides align to TRBD1. Trimming cost V 6 bases and J 0 bases; bases outside gene matches: 8. CDR3 length: 15 amino acids. The CDR3 region is CASSSDRASSYEQYF. The CDR3 region has the DNA TGTGCCAGCAGCTCTGACAGGGCGAGCTCCTACGAGCAGTACTTC.

This clonotype was seen at least ten times. This sequence joins TRBV28 and TRBJ1-2, with TRBD1 identical over 8 bases. The V gene end was trimmed by 6 bases and the J gene end by 1 base; junction bases not matched to a gene: 7. Germline-derived CDR1 and CDR2 are MDHEN and SYDVKM. The CDR3 consists of 15 residues. The chain's CDR3 is CASSLLDRDNYGYTF. CDR3 nucleotide sequence: TGTGCCAGCAGCCTCTTGGACAGGGATAACTATGGCTACACCTTC.

The chain combines TRBV7-9 with TRBJ1-2; unclear D gene. Germline CDR1 reads SEHNR; CDR2 reads FQNEAQ (reference sequence). Trimming removed 5 bases from V and 1 base from J, with 11 bases in between. The CDR3 is made up of 14 amino acids. In nucleotides, the CDR3 is TGTGCCAGCAGCCGAAAAAACCTTAACTATGGCTACACCTTC. Protein: CASSRKNLNYGYTF. The complete variable domain, with remaining parts taken from reference TRBV7-9 and TRBJ1-2, reads DTGVSQNPRHKITKRGQNVTFRCDPISEHNRLYWYRQTLGQGPEFLTYFQNEAQLEKSRLLSDRFSAERPKGSFSTLEIQRTEQGDSAMYLCASSRKNLNYGYTFGSGTRLTVV.

This clonotype was seen ten or more times. The chain combines TRBV28 with TRBJ2-2, with TRBD2 identical over 10 bases. The CDR3 loop spans 17 amino acids. V shed 7 bases and J 5 bases; nucleotides not matched to a gene: 13. Germline CDR1 is MDHEN and CDR2 is SYDVKM. The CDR3 loop reads CASTGRSSGRGTGELFF. The CDR3 DNA reads as TGTGCCAGCACCGGACGGTCTAGCGGGAGAGGAACCGGGGAGCTGTTTTTT.